Below, one T cell receptor beta chain is given with its context. TCRdb analysed the RT-PCR reads with MiXCR anew, one entry per CDR3 protein. The data hold 550,000 to 750,000 distinct CDR3 sequences, with approximately 15% observed a single time. The V and J ends lost 3 bases and 0 bases, in that order; junction bases with no gene match: 3. The CDR3 sequence is 15 residues long. The germline V gene encodes CDR1 SGDLS and CDR2 YYNGEE. This chain links TRBV9 with TRBJ2-5; 9 bases agree with TRBD2. The specimen was memory CD4+ T cells from blood. The sequence was collected from a female donor in good health, serving as a healthy control. In nucleotides, the CDR3 is TGTGCCAGCAGCGGACTAGCGGCCTACCAAGAGACCCAGTACTTC. Protein sequence: CASSGLAAYQETQYF.